The rows below give T cell receptor beta chains drawn from one sample of a study of CXCR3-negative and CXCR3-positive naive CD8 T cells. TCRdb re-called the 5' RACE reads; one entry per CDR3 protein, DNA not given. The listing records some 120,000 distinct CDR3 sequences. The source material was naive CXCR3+ CD8+ T cells from blood. The receptors here all came from a human donor in good health. Some clones in this sample may be carry-over from other donors' samples. Both conserved end residues are part of each CDR3.

v_gene,j_gene,CDR3aa
TRBV15,TRBJ2-3,CATSREIGTGLQGTDTQYF
TRBV30,TRBJ1-1,CAWSVLGMNTEAFF
TRBV20-1,TRBJ2-7,CSARTGGSYEQYF
TRBV28,TRBJ1-6,CATQRDVYSPLHF
TRBV29-1,TRBJ1-1,CSVEEVRLPTEAFF
TRBV7-9,TRBJ2-1,CASSPKSGESYNEQFF
TRBV24-1,TRBJ2-2,CATSDWGPGELFF
TRBV7-9,TRBJ1-1,CASSPRLNTEAFF
TRBV7-9,TRBJ2-7,CASSSVRRSYEQYF
TRBV7-9,TRBJ1-1,CASSFTRAEAFF
TRBV6-5,TRBJ1-1,CAAEGGTEAFF
TRBV12-3/TRBV12-4,TRBJ2-4,CASSTQPPWGLAKNIQYF
TRBV2,TRBJ2-2,CASSGGTGNTGELFF
TRBV24-1,TRBJ2-2,CATGDLNTGGLFF
TRBV5-5,TRBJ2-7,CASSRRTSANEQYF
TRBV5-1,TRBJ1-1,CASSFGQGTEALF
TRBV10-2,TRBJ2-7,CASSEGDGDEQYF
TRBV25-1,TRBJ2-3,CASREGGGYTQYF
TRBV7-3,TRBJ1-2,CASSPGQGGFSTIDYTF
TRBV6-4,TRBJ2-2,CASRGEAGELFF
TRBV4-3,TRBJ1-1,CASSQDPGAFTEAFF
TRBV12-5,TRBJ2-3,CASAQAGAKDTQYF
TRBV20-1,TRBJ1-2,CSAAGPTIYGYTF
TRBV19,TRBJ1-1,CASKLAGWTEAFF
TRBV12-3/TRBV12-4,TRBJ1-5,CASSFGGDNQPQHF
TRBV10-2,TRBJ2-7,CASGDPGTSSYEQYF
TRBV4-2,TRBJ1-1,CASSQDGTGATEAFF
TRBV10-3,TRBJ1-3,CAIGGPAENSGNTIYF
TRBV5-4,TRBJ2-1,CASSSYRLFSYNEQFF
TRBV6-4,TRBJ2-3,CASSEAAGGSTDTQYF
TRBV29-1,TRBJ2-5,CSVEGNGETQYF
TRBV5-5,TRBJ1-6,CASSSGPGNSPLHF
TRBV20-1,TRBJ1-2,CSARDPDRVYGYTF
TRBV14,TRBJ2-7,CASSQARSGNYEQYF
TRBV20-1,TRBJ2-7,CSARMAGTGDSYEQYF
TRBV6-5,TRBJ2-1,CASRGLAGAYNEQFF
TRBV6-5,TRBJ2-3,CASSFNTDTQYF
TRBV29-1,TRBJ1-3,CSVGLRNTGNTIYF
TRBV29-1,TRBJ1-2,CSVDPAGDYGYTF
TRBV10-1,TRBJ2-7,CASSDTGTGGNEQYF
TRBV5-1,TRBJ2-3,CASGSRPRTDTQYF
TRBV18,TRBJ2-7,CASSPITAESYEQYF
TRBV6-6,TRBJ2-7,CASSYWTDGDEQYF
TRBV12-3/TRBV12-4,TRBJ2-2,CASSFGLAEAGELFF
TRBV3-1,TRBJ2-7,CASSPLYPASGDLYEQYF
TRBV21-1,TRBJ1-4,CASSPGQGKSFNEKLFF
TRBV28,TRBJ2-7,CASRDREESYEQYF
TRBV6-6,TRBJ1-5,CASYARDRGLEQPQHF
TRBV27,TRBJ2-7,CASSSPSGLTTFYEQYF
TRBV4-3,TRBJ1-1,CASSVRDGGEFEAFF
TRBV6-5,TRBJ1-1,CASSPGTGWEAFF